These 19 T cell receptor beta chains came from one sample sequenced in a study of blood T cell repertoires in COVID-19. Assay used: immunoSEQ multiplex PCR; TCRdb lists only in-frame clones, some missing. The profile shows some 250,000 clones, about 86% of them singletons. The sequencing input was peripheral blood. The receptors shown here come from a man between 60 and 75 years old with acute or convalescent COVID-19.

The rearrangement links TRBV3-1 (or the pseudogene TRBV3-2) to TRBJ2-7, with D possibly being TRBD1 (6 bases). Trimming shortened V by 5 bases and J by 3 bases, and 14 bases separated the two germline ends. Per germline, CDR1 LGHDT and CDR2 YNNKEL (reference sequence). The CDR3 spans 14 residues. The CDR3 spells CASSSVGAIYEQYF. The CDR3 nucleotides read TGTGCCAGCAGCTCAGTGGGGGCCATCTACGAGCAGTACTTC.

This chain joins TRBV9 and TRBJ2-2; 12 positions match TRBD2. The germline V gene encodes CDR1 SGDLS and CDR2 YYNGEE. The CDR3 loop spans 15 amino acids. V was pared by 5 bases and J by 3 bases, with 2 bases of the junction left unmatched. The DNA of the CDR3 is TGTGCCAGCAGTCGACTAGCGGGGGACACCGGGGAGCTGTTTTTT. It is translated as CASSRLAGDTGELFF.

The chain joins TRBV28 to TRBJ1-4; D ambiguous. The V end was cut by 7 bases, the J end by 8 bases, with 8 bases between. The V gene's germline CDR1 is MDHEN and CDR2 SYDVKM. This CDR3 is 11 amino acids long. The CDR3 loop reads CASTEGEKLFF. Here the CDR3 DNA reads TGTGCCAGCACCGAGGGAGAAAAACTGTTTTTT.

The chain employs TRBV9 and TRBJ1-2; D remains ambiguous. The V and J ends lost 0 bases and 8 bases respectively, with 14 bases between them. Germline-derived CDR1 and CDR2 are SGDLS and YYNGEE. CDR3 length: 14 residues. This chain's CDR3 is CASSVGPEAVGYTF. The CDR3 DNA reads TGTGCCAGCAGCGTAGGCCCCGAAGCGGTAGGCTACACCTTC.

This clone was seen just once. The genes are TRBV5-5 and TRBJ1-5; D ambiguous. This CDR3 is built from 15 residues. Germline V gene data show CDR1 as SGHKS and CDR2 as YYEKEE (reference sequence). Trimming cost V 4 bases and J 0 bases, with 11 bases left between them. CDR3 residues: CASSPDTYSNQPQHF. The CDR3 bases are TGTGCCAGCAGCCCAGACACTTATAGCAATCAGCCCCAGCATTTT.

This chain links TRBV3-1 (or the pseudogene TRBV3-2) with TRBJ1-6; TRBD1 is a possible D gene (6 bases). Germline CDR1 is LGHDT and CDR2 is YNNKEL (reference sequence). CDR3 length: 15 residues. The ends were cut back, 1 base at V and 7 bases at J, with 11 bases in the middle. Here the CDR3 DNA reads TGTGCCAGCAGCCAAGCCAGGGGATCCAATTCACCCCTCCACTTT. This translates into CASSQARGSNSPLHF.

The gene calls are TRBV4-2 and TRBJ2-7, with 8 bases matching TRBD1. The CDR3 has 14 residues. The V gene end was trimmed by 1 base and the J gene end by 3 bases; junction bases not matched to a gene: 2. Germline lookup yields CDR1 LGHNA and CDR2 YNFKEQ. The CDR3 loop reads CASSQATGGYEQYF. CDR3 DNA: TGTGCCAGCAGCCAAGCCACAGGGGGCTACGAGCAGTACTTC.

The V and J genes are TRBV19 and TRBJ2-2, with 9 bases lining up with TRBD1. Germline CDR1 and CDR2: LNHDA and SQIVND (reference sequence). V was pared by 4 bases and J by 7 bases, with 7 bases of the junction left unmatched. The CDR3 totals 15 residues. The CDR3 DNA reads as TGTGCCAGTAGTACTCGGACAGGGGAGATCGGGGAGCTGTTTTTT. Protein product: CASSTRTGEIGELFF.

CDR3 protein: CASSMPAREAFF. DNA of the CDR3: TGTGCCAGTAGTATGCCGGCCAGGGAAGCTTTCTTT. The chain uses TRBV19 and TRBJ1-1; D not resolved. Germline CDR1 is LNHDA and CDR2 is SQIVND (reference sequence). V was cut by 3 bases and J by 8 bases, with 10 bases left in between. The CDR3 runs 12 residues.

This rearrangement joins TRBV9 to TRBJ2-2; D is uncertain. V lost 0 bases, J lost 7 bases, and 13 bases lay in between. Germline V CDR1 and CDR2: SGDLS, YYNGEE. The CDR3 consists of 15 residues. CDR3 protein: CASSVDYLSHGELFF. The CDR3 DNA follows: TGTGCCAGCAGCGTAGACTATCTGAGCCACGGGGAGCTGTTTTTT. Full variable domain (rest looked up from reference TRBV9 and TRBJ2-2): DSGVTQTPKHLITATGQRVTLRCSPRSGDLSVYWYQQSLDQGLQFLIQYYNGEERAKGNILERFSAQQFPDLHSELNLSSLELGDSALYFCASSVDYLSHGELFFGEGSRLTVL.

This clone has only one observation. DNA of the CDR3: TGTGCCAGCAGCTTAGTGATGGGCAACAACGTAGCTTTCTTT. Translation: CASSLVMGNNVAFF. The J gene is TRBJ1-1, the V gene TRBV7-8; no clear D. Per germline, CDR1 SGHVS and CDR2 FQNEAQ. This CDR3 region has 14 residues. V was pared by 1 base and J by 10 bases, with 16 bases between.

The chain recombines TRBV14 with TRBJ2-6; D is unclear. CDR1 and CDR2 (germline): SGHDN, FVKESK. The CDR3 contains 15 residues. V was cut by 6 bases and J by 4 bases, with 13 bases left in between. In nucleotides, the CDR3 is TGTGCCAGCAGGCCGGTCTTCTCCGGGGCCAACGTCCTGACTTTC. This gives the protein CASRPVFSGANVLTF.

This sequence joins TRBV19 and TRBJ2-1; 7 nucleotides match TRBD2. Germline V gene data show CDR1 as LNHDA and CDR2 as SQIVND (reference sequence). Unmatched junction bases numbered 7, after V lost 5 bases and J lost 0 bases. The CDR3 length is 16 residues. In nucleotides, the CDR3 is TGTGCCAGTAGTTCTCTCGGGAGGAGCTCCTACAATGAGCAGTTCTTC. Amino acids: CASSSLGRSSYNEQFF. Combining the CDR3 with reference TRBV19 and TRBJ2-1 gives the whole variable domain DGGITQSPKYLFRKEGQNVTLSCEQNLNHDAMYWYRQDPGQGLRLIYYSQIVNDFQKGDIAEGYSVSREKKESFPLTVTSAQKNPTAFYLCASSSLGRSSYNEQFFGPGTRLTVL.

This chain links TRBV6-6 with TRBJ2-7; 8 positions agree with TRBD2. J was trimmed by 9 bases and V by 0 bases; bases with no gene match: 13. The CDR3 totals 16 residues. Germline CDR1 and CDR2: MNHNY and SVGAGI (reference sequence). The CDR3 sequence: CASSYSSSGTRIGQYF. The CDR3 DNA follows: TGTGCCAGCAGTTACTCGAGTTCTGGGACTAGAATCGGGCAGTACTTC.

The chain combines TRBV5-4 with TRBJ1-2, with D possibly TRBD1 on 5 matching bases. V gave up 0 bases and J gave up 4 bases, with 10 bases separating them. The CDR3 has 14 residues. CDR1 and CDR2 (germline): SGHNT, YYREEE (reference sequence). CDR3 region: CASSLARAAYGYTF. DNA of the CDR3: TGTGCCAGCAGCTTGGCCAGGGCGGCCTATGGCTACACCTTC.

V and J are TRBV28 and TRBJ2-5; 9 positions match TRBD2. Germline values: CDR1 MDHEN, CDR2 SYDVKM. J was trimmed by 5 bases and V by 6 bases; bases with no gene match: 7. This CDR3 is built from 14 residues. The CDR3 loop is CASRGGLARETQYF. As DNA, the CDR3 is TGTGCCAGCAGGGGGGGACTAGCAAGGGAGACCCAGTACTTC.

This chain uses TRBV5-4 with TRBJ2-7; D not certain. Trimming left V 3 bases short and J 5 bases short, with 18 bases between. Germline V gene sequence: CDR1 SGHNT, CDR2 YYREEE (reference sequence). This CDR3 has 15 residues. The CDR3 nucleotides read TGTGCCAGCAGCTCGGCCGCGGCATTAGCCCACGAGCAGTACTTC. This translates into CASSSAAALAHEQYF.

This rearrangement joins TRBV7-9 to TRBJ2-5; 8 positions agree with TRBD1. Germline V gene lookup returns CDR1 SEHNR and CDR2 FQNEAQ (reference sequence). The CDR3 runs to 14 residues. V lost 4 bases and J lost 5; bases outside the gene matches: 6. The CDR3 sequence: CASSSGQEEETQYF. CDR3 coding DNA: TGTGCCAGCAGCTCGGGACAGGAGGAGGAGACCCAGTACTTC.

The V call is TRBV7-2, the J call TRBJ1-5; maybe TRBD1 (6 bases). The CDR3 length is 16 residues. Trimming stripped 1 base from V and 1 base from J, with 11 bases between. In germline, CDR1 is SGHTA, CDR2 FQGNSA. CDR3 bases: TGTGCCAGCAGCTTAGTTGGGGGCGGGAGCAATCAGCCCCAGCATTTT. It codes for CASSLVGGGSNQPQHF.